Presented here are 24 T cell receptor beta chains from one specimen sequenced in a study of metastatic and nonmetastatic thyroid tumors. TCRdb re-analyzed the PCR reads through MiXCR. The sample holds about 25,000 clones, around 20% seen once. Patients had received no treatment of any kind before thyroid surgery. What was sequenced was blood. Receptors were obtained from a female donor with papillary thyroid cancer or a benign thyroid nodule (not recorded which). Some clones in this sample may be carry-over from other donors' samples.

This clone was observed many times. The genes are TRBV5-5 and TRBJ2-6; possible D gene TRBD1, 6 bases. Germline assignment: CDR1 SGHKS and CDR2 YYEKEE (reference sequence). The V gene lost 3 bases and the J gene lost 1 base, with 8 bases spanning the gap. The length of the CDR3 is 15 residues. CDR3 in amino acids: CASSYTGSGANVLTF. The DNA for the CDR3 is TGTGCCAGCAGCTATACAGGGTCTGGGGCCAACGTCCTGACTTTC.

In its sample, this clone was seen many times. The V call is TRBV27, the J call TRBJ2-3; no clear D gene. Trimming shortened V by 4 bases and J by 5 bases, and 7 bases separated the two germline ends. Germline CDR1 is MNHEY and CDR2 is SMNVEV (reference sequence). The CDR3 extends over 12 amino acids. This CDR3 is CASSSYGDTQYF. DNA for the CDR3: TGTGCCAGCAGTTCTTATGGAGATACGCAGTATTTT.

This clone was seen at least ten times. J is TRBJ2-7 and V is TRBV11-2, with 9 bases fitting TRBD1. Unmatched junction bases numbered 3, after V lost 8 bases and J lost 1 base. Germline CDR1 SGHAT, CDR2 FQNNGV. This CDR3 contains 13 residues. The CDR3 DNA reads TGTGCCAGCGCCGGGACAGGGTCCTACGAGCAGTACTTC. This gives the protein CASAGTGSYEQYF.

This clone was seen at least ten times. A much more abundant neighbour one base away suggests this may be a read error. The same CDR3 also results from other DNA sequences found in this sample. This chain joins TRBV28 and TRBJ2-1; 9 nucleotides align to TRBD2. CDR1 and CDR2 (germline): MDHEN, SYDVKM. The CDR3 totals 12 residues. The CDR3 loop is CAGRTSDNEQFF. CDR3 sequence (DNA): TGTGCCGGCAGGACTAGCGACAATGAGCAGTTCTTC.

The genes are TRBV19 and TRBJ2-7; 11 nucleotides line up with TRBD2. This CDR3 region has 15 residues. Germline V CDR1 and CDR2: LNHDA, SQIVND (reference sequence). Trimming removed 5 bases from V and 1 base from J; junction bases left unmatched: 4. The CDR3 is CASSVGTSGSYEQYF. DNA for the CDR3: TGTGCCAGTAGTGTTGGGACTAGCGGATCCTACGAGCAGTACTTC.

This clone has ten or more counts. The chain has TRBV28 and TRBJ2-7, with TRBD1 identical over 7 bases. Looked up from germline, CDR1 is MDHEN and CDR2 is SYDVKM. The CDR3 sequence is 15 residues long. V shed 6 bases and J 1 base; nucleotides not matched to a gene: 9. The CDR3 sequence is CASSGPTGVSYEQYF. CDR3 bases: TGTGCCAGCAGCGGACCCACAGGGGTTTCCTACGAGCAGTACTTC. Full variable domain (outside the CDR3, taken from reference TRBV28 and TRBJ2-7): DVKVTQSSRYLVKRTGEKVFLECVQDMDHENMFWYRQDPGLGLRLIYFSYDVKMKEKGDIPEGYSVSREKKERFSLILESASTNQTSMYLCASSGPTGVSYEQYFGPGTRLTVT.

The table lists this clone with many counts. The chain carries TRBV7-9 and TRBJ2-1, with a possible D match to TRBD1 (6 bases). Germline V gene lookup returns CDR1 SEHNR and CDR2 FQNEAQ (reference sequence). The V and J ends lost 3 bases and 9 bases respectively, with 24 bases between them. There are 17 residues in the CDR3. CDR3 sequence reads: CASSLRPGHNGLSEQFF. The CDR3 nucleotides read TGTGCCAGCAGCTTGCGACCGGGACACAATGGTCTGAGTGAGCAGTTCTTC.

At least ten counts were recorded for this clone. In nucleotides, the CDR3 is TGTGCCAGCAGCCTAACAGGGGTATCACCCCTCCACTTT. Protein sequence: CASSLTGVSPLHF. The rearrangement uses TRBV9 and TRBJ1-6; 7 bases align to TRBD1. This CDR3 region has 13 residues. Germline loops: CDR1 SGDLS, CDR2 YYNGEE. The V gene end was trimmed by 4 bases and the J gene end by 10 bases; junction bases not matched to a gene: 5.

This clone was recorded many times. This chain's CDR3 is CSARNDRNPHYEQYF. The CDR3 bases are TGCAGTGCTAGAAATGACAGGAACCCCCACTACGAGCAGTACTTC. The chain is built from TRBV20-1 and TRBJ2-7; TRBD1 might be the D (6 bases). The CDR3 length is 15 residues. Germline assignment: CDR1 DFQATT and CDR2 SNEGSKA (reference sequence). Deletions cut 2 bases from V and 3 bases from J, with 17 bases between.

The chain joins TRBV6-2 or TRBV6-3 to TRBJ2-3, with D possibly TRBD2 on 5 matching bases. Trimming pared 6 bases from V and 4 bases from J, leaving 14 bases between. Looked up from germline, CDR1 is MNHEY and CDR2 is SVGEGT. CDR3 length: 14 residues. The DNA of the CDR3 is TGTGCCAGCAGCTCCCGGGGTGCACCAGATACGCAGTATTTT. This translates into CASSSRGAPDTQYF.

The chain employs TRBV20-1 and TRBJ2-2; 7 bases are a match to TRBD2. This CDR3 has 17 amino acids. Germline V CDR1 and CDR2: DFQATT, SNEGSKA (reference sequence). V dropped 6 bases and J dropped 5; count of bases not matched to a gene: 18. This chain's CDR3 is CSARGVGTLNPTGELFF. The CDR3 DNA reads as TGCAGTGCCCGGGGGGTCGGCACCCTCAACCCAACCGGGGAGCTGTTTTTT.

Sample share makes this clone medium-sized. The chain links TRBV6-1 to TRBJ2-1, with 10 bases fitting TRBD2. From germline, CDR1 is MNHNS and CDR2 SASEGT. The CDR3 extends over 15 amino acids. Trimming took 7 bases from V and 8 from J; bases not matched to a gene: 11. The CDR3 DNA follows: TGTGCCAGCATTTTAGCGGGGGGAGCGTCCCATGAGCAGTTCTTC. Its translation is CASILAGGASHEQFF.

This clone has a count of ten or more. The rearrangement joins TRBV10-1 to TRBJ1-1; D is ambiguous. Germline V gene sequence: CDR1 WNHNN, CDR2 SYGVQD (reference sequence). The CDR3 extends over 12 amino acids. The V and J ends lost 4 bases and 6 bases respectively, with 9 bases between them. The CDR3 region is CASSGGGPEAFF. CDR3 sequence (DNA): TGCGCCAGCAGTGGAGGTGGACCTGAAGCTTTCTTT.

This clone was seen a handful of times. The chain is built from TRBV10-1 and TRBJ2-3, with no clear D. Germline V gene sequence: CDR1 WNHNN, CDR2 SYGVQD (reference sequence). The CDR3 length is 13 residues. With 3 bases removed from V and 4 bases from J, the gap between germline ends came to 8 bases. The CDR3 region is CASSEGSADTQYF. The CDR3 DNA reads TGCGCCAGCAGTGAAGGTTCGGCAGATACGCAGTATTTT.

This clone was counted at least ten times. V is TRBV24-1 and J is TRBJ1-1; D is possibly TRBD1 (5 bases). The CDR3 has 13 residues. From germline, CDR1 is KGHDR and CDR2 SFDVKD. V was shortened by 5 bases and J by 4 bases, with 10 bases between the two germline ends. The chain's CDR3 is CATSARGGTEAFF. The CDR3 nucleotides are TGTGCCACCAGTGCTCGGGGGGGCACTGAAGCTTTCTTT.

Many counts were recorded for this clone. The chain joins TRBV6-2 or TRBV6-3 to TRBJ2-1, with 13 nucleotides matching TRBD2. The ends lost 6 bases at V and 6 bases at J; junction bases unmatched: 5. Germline V gene data show CDR1 as MNHEY and CDR2 as SVGEGT. This CDR3 contains 15 residues. CDR3 in DNA: TGTGCCAGCAGCCGTACTAGCGGGGGGGCCAATGAGCAGTTCTTC. It specifies CASSRTSGGANEQFF.

This clone was observed at least ten times. The J gene is TRBJ2-6, the V gene TRBV4-3, with 8 bases aligning to TRBD2. The CDR3 contains 16 residues. The junction had 2 bases not matched to a gene; V was cut back by 4 bases and J by 0 bases. CDR1 is LGHNA, CDR2 YSLEER, per germline. The CDR3: CASSPGGDSGANVLTF. In DNA form, the CDR3 reads TGCGCCAGCAGCCCGGGGGGGGACTCTGGGGCCAACGTCCTGACTTTC.

This clone was counted only a few times. The rearrangement links TRBV6-9 to TRBJ1-3; D possibly corresponds to TRBD1 (5 bases). The CDR3 is 15 amino acids. From germline, CDR1 is MNHGY and CDR2 SVAAGI. Trimming pared 2 bases from V and 0 bases from J, leaving 8 bases between. In DNA form, the CDR3 reads TGTGCCAGCAGTTATATCGGGGGCTCTGGAAACACCATATATTTT. It yields the protein CASSYIGGSGNTIYF.

This clone was counted ten times or more. This chain links TRBV6-4 with TRBJ2-2, with 12 bases lining up with TRBD2. The CDR3 covers 19 residues. Looked up from germline, CDR1 is MRHNA and CDR2 is SNTAGT. Trimming cost V 7 bases and J 5 bases; bases outside gene matches: 17. The CDR3 loop reads CASNGLAGFNGQGTGELFF. CDR3 sequence (DNA): TGTGCCAGCAACGGACTAGCGGGATTTAATGGGCAAGGGACCGGGGAGCTGTTTTTT.

The chain employs TRBV19 and TRBJ2-1, with 7 bases aligning to TRBD2. Per the germline V gene, CDR1 is LNHDA and CDR2 is SQIVND (reference sequence). This CDR3 contains 14 residues. The V gene end was trimmed by 4 bases and the J gene end by 14 bases; junction bases not matched to a gene: 14. CDR3 nucleotide sequence: TGTGCCAGTAGTACACGGGACTATAGCAAGGAGGAGTTCTTC. As protein: CASSTRDYSKEEFF. The full variable domain, in which reference TRBV19 and TRBJ2-1 provide the parts outside the CDR3, is DGGITQSPKYLFRKEGQNVTLSCEQNLNHDAMYWYRQDPGQGLRLIYYSQIVNDFQKGDIAEGYSVSREKKESFPLTVTSAQKNPTAFYLCASSTRDYSKEEFFGPGTRLTVL.

This clone was picked up one time. This chain's CDR3 is CASSLSRWLEGGQGSNEQFF. For the CDR3, the DNA is TGTGCCAGCAGTTTATCGCGGTGGCTAGAGGGAGGGCAGGGTAGTAATGAGCAGTTCTTC. V gene TRBV27 combines with J gene TRBJ2-1; the match to TRBD2 covers 7 bases. The V gene's germline CDR1 is MNHEY and CDR2 SMNVEV (reference sequence). The CDR3 length is 20 residues. With V trimmed by 0 bases and J by 7 bases, 21 bases remained unmatched.

This clone was observed at least ten times. The V gene is TRBV20-1, the J gene TRBJ1-1; D unresolved. Between the trimmed V and J ends, which lost 4 bases and 0 bases, there was a span of 15 bases. This CDR3 is 15 amino acids long. Germline loops: CDR1 DFQATT, CDR2 SNEGSKA (reference sequence). The CDR3 loop reads CSATDPLTVNTEAFF. The CDR3 DNA reads as TGCAGTGCTACCGACCCGCTGACGGTGAACACTGAAGCTTTCTTT.

This clone was counted between two and nine times. V usage is TRBV12-3 or TRBV12-4 and J usage is TRBJ1-5, with D possibly matching TRBD1 (6 bases). This CDR3 region has 13 residues. V shed 6 bases and J shed 5 bases, with 11 bases lying between them. The CDR3 coding sequence is TGTGCCAGCAGCACGGACAGATATCAGCCCCAGCATTTT. This translates into CASSTDRYQPQHF.

The V and J genes are TRBV28 and TRBJ1-5, with D possibly being TRBD1 (6 bases). The CDR3 sequence is 12 residues long. Trimming shortened V by 7 bases and J by 4 bases, and 8 bases separated the two germline ends. CDR1 and CDR2 from the germline V gene are MDHEN and SYDVKM. The CDR3 spells CASIGTNQPQHF. Here the CDR3 DNA reads TGTGCCAGCATAGGGACAAATCAGCCCCAGCATTTT.